The entry below describes one TCR beta chain. Its cognate antigen is unknown. This sample stems from a study of cytotoxic CD8 clonotypes in ibrutinib-treated CLL. Study-level points and caveats: Under therapy, public clonotypes either contracted or stayed stable, and they were uncommon.

Sequencing used immunoSEQ multiplex PCR; TCRdb keeps in-frame clones, though not all of them. The sample includes approximately 120,000 clones, around four fifths of them seen just once. Trimming shortened V by 0 bases and J by 8 bases, and 5 bases separated the two germline ends. The CDR3 totals 13 residues. The V gene's germline CDR1 is SGHTA and CDR2 FQGNSA. This rearrangement joins TRBV7-2 to TRBJ2-6; the D is unclear. The sample was PBMCs, taken after 24 months of ibrutinib treatment. The TCR was taken from a human donor with chronic lymphocytic leukemia. The CDR3 region has the DNA TGTGCCAGCAGCTTAGCAGGGACCAACGTCCTGACTTTC. This translates into CASSLAGTNVLTF. The whole variable domain, remainder taken from reference TRBV7-2 and TRBJ2-6, is GAGVSQSPSNKVTEKGKDVELRCDPISGHTALYWYRQSLGQGLEFLIYFQGNSAPDKSGLPSDRFSAERTGGSVSTLTIQRTQQEDSAVYLCASSLAGTNVLTFGAGSRLTVL.